The next 11 T cell receptor beta chains were all read from a single sample in a study of cytomegalovirus exposure and HLA in healthy donors. Sequencing used immunoSEQ multiplex PCR; TCRdb keeps in-frame clones, though not all of them. The table has tens of thousands of clones, 85% to 95% seen once; the top ten hold 0.9% to 1.4%. Sequencing was performed on PBMCs. These receptors came from a man aged 18 to 29 in good health and CMV-seronegative.

The rearrangement joins TRBV27 to TRBJ2-1; perhaps TRBD2 as D (5 bases). There are 17 residues in the CDR3. Germline assignment: CDR1 MNHEY and CDR2 SMNVEV (reference sequence). V was shortened by 3 bases and J by 0 bases, with 15 bases between the two germline ends. The CDR3 protein is CASSLVARGSSYNEQFF. CDR3 DNA sequence: TGTGCCAGCAGTTTGGTTGCTAGAGGGAGCTCCTACAATGAGCAGTTCTTC.

The J gene is TRBJ1-2, the V gene TRBV4-1, with 8 bases identical to TRBD1. V was clipped by 4 bases and J by 6 bases; unmatched bases: 7. This CDR3 region has 14 residues. Germline CDR1 and CDR2: MGHRA and YSYEKL. CDR3 coding DNA: TGCGCCAGCAGCCGCGCACAGGGGGAAAATGGCTACACCTTC. Its translation: CASSRAQGENGYTF.

The V and J genes are TRBV7-2 and TRBJ2-3; 7 nucleotides match TRBD2. This CDR3 contains 16 residues. Germline lookup yields CDR1 SGHTA and CDR2 FQGNSA. Trimming cost V 1 base and J 4 bases; bases outside gene matches: 8. The CDR3 loop reads CASSLGLAVGPDTQYF. The CDR3 DNA is TGTGCCAGCAGCTTAGGGCTAGCGGTAGGCCCAGATACGCAGTATTTT. Drawing the rest from reference TRBV7-2 and TRBJ2-3, the complete variable domain is GAGVSQSPSNKVTEKGKDVELRCDPISGHTALYWYRQSLGQGLEFLIYFQGNSAPDKSGLPSDRFSAERTGGSVSTLTIQRTQQEDSAVYLCASSLGLAVGPDTQYFGPGTRLTVL.

V is TRBV4-2 and J is TRBJ2-1; 12 bases align to TRBD2. Germline lookup yields CDR1 LGHNA and CDR2 YNFKEQ. V was pared by 4 bases and J by 8 bases, with 9 bases of the junction left unmatched. The CDR3 is 16 residues long. CDR3 protein: CASSRRLAGEGDEQFF. The CDR3 nucleotides read TGTGCCAGCAGCCGCCGACTAGCGGGAGAGGGGGATGAGCAGTTCTTC.

The chain carries TRBV5-1 and TRBJ2-5, with 7 bases that match TRBD2. Germline trimming cut 4 bases from V and 2 bases from J; bases unmatched to any gene: 8. Germline V gene lookup returns CDR1 SGHRS and CDR2 YFSETQ. The CDR3 has 15 residues. CDR3 in DNA: TGCGCCAGCAGCCCGAAAGCGGGAACTCAAGAGACCCAGTACTTC. Translated, it gives CASSPKAGTQETQYF.

The V gene is TRBV9, the J gene TRBJ2-5; D is uncertain. This CDR3 is built from 14 residues. The germline gives CDR1 SGDLS, CDR2 YYNGEE. V lost 0 bases to trimming and J lost 4 bases, with 10 bases between them. CDR3 region: CASSVGANSETQYF. The CDR3 region has the DNA TGTGCCAGCAGCGTAGGGGCTAATTCAGAGACCCAGTACTTC.

The gene calls are TRBV7-9 and TRBJ1-1; D is possibly TRBD1 (5 bases). The CDR3 totals 16 residues. In germline, CDR1 is SEHNR, CDR2 FQNEAQ (reference sequence). The V and J ends lost 5 bases and 4 bases respectively, with 20 bases between them. The DNA for the CDR3 is TGTGCCAGCAGCCTCCGACAGATAGGGGTCGGCACTGAAGCTTTCTTT. It translates to CASSLRQIGVGTEAFF.

The chain carries TRBV19 and TRBJ2-7; D call uncertain. The CDR3 is 11 residues long. V dropped 4 bases and J dropped 3 bases, with 4 bases sitting between them. CDR1 and CDR2 from the germline V gene are LNHDA and SQIVND (reference sequence). The CDR3, as DNA: TGTGCCAGTAGTAGCGTCTACGAGCAGTACTTC. Its translation: CASSSVYEQYF.

In its sample, this clone was seen once. The rearrangement joins TRBV28 to TRBJ2-2; possibly TRBD2 for D (7 bases). CDR3 length equals 15 residues. Trimming took 8 bases from V and 6 from J, leaving 19 bases between them. CDR1 and CDR2 (germline): MDHEN, SYDVKM. CDR3 region: CASYTLGGAAGELFF. For the CDR3, the DNA is TGTGCCAGCTATACCTTAGGGGGGGCGGCCGGGGAGCTGTTTTTT.

The chain links TRBV19 to TRBJ2-5; possible D gene TRBD1, 5 bases. Trimming pared 10 bases from V and 1 base from J, leaving 7 bases between. In germline, CDR1 is LNHDA, CDR2 SQIVND (reference sequence). The CDR3 is 11 residues long. CDR3 residues: CATRVQETQYF. The CDR3 coding sequence is TGTGCCACCAGGGTCCAAGAGACCCAGTACTTC.

The chain links TRBV5-5 to TRBJ2-7; 10 bases map to TRBD2. The CDR3 extends over 15 amino acids. Germline assignment: CDR1 SGHKS and CDR2 YYEKEE (reference sequence). V lost 2 bases to trimming and J lost 5 bases; unmatched junction nucleotides: 7. This chain's CDR3 is CASSLGLAGAHEQYF. CDR3 coding DNA: TGTGCCAGCAGCTTAGGGCTAGCGGGAGCCCACGAGCAGTACTTC.